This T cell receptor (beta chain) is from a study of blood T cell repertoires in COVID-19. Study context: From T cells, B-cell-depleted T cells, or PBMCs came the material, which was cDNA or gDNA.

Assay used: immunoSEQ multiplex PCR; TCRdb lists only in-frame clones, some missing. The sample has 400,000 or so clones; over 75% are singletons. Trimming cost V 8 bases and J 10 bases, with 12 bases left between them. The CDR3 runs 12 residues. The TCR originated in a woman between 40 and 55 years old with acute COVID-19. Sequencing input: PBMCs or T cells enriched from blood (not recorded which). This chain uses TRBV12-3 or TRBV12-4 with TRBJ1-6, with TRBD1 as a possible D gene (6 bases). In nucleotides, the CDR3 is TGTGCCAGCGGCCACAGGGCGTCACCCCTCCACTTT. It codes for CASGHRASPLHF.